Here is one T cell receptor beta chain with its context. The CDR3 contains 16 residues. CDR1 is SQVTM and CDR2 is ANQGSEA in the germline V gene. V was clipped by 6 bases and J by 4 bases; unmatched bases: 16. These data originate in a study of blood T cell repertoires in COVID-19. Study-wide background: Researchers got acute and convalescent COVID-19 samples from the United States, Italy and Spain. From T cells, B-cell-depleted T cells, or PBMCs came the material, which was cDNA or gDNA.

Authors' data handling: The assay estimated nucleated cells by amplifying reference gene primers. Libraries were prepared by immunoSEQ multiplex PCR; TCRdb keeps only in-frame clonotypes and omits some of them. For V, J and clone size, that table is used; D and trimming come from the DNA. Here the sample spans approximately 350,000 clones, roughly 90% being singletons. Patients of the Seattle cohort, enrolled during active infection, were followed longitudinally. The V gene is TRBV29-1, the J gene TRBJ2-5, with TRBD1 identical over 8 bases. This TCR was sampled from a woman between 55 and 75 years old with COVID-19, enrolled during active disease. Sequencing was performed on peripheral blood. The CDR3 loop reads CSVRHRRQGPGETQYF. As DNA, the CDR3 is TGCAGCGTACGACACCGACGACAGGGGCCAGGAGAGACCCAGTACTTC. The complete variable domain, with remaining parts taken from reference TRBV29-1 and TRBJ2-5, reads SAVISQKPSRDICQRGTSLTIQCQVDSQVTMMFWYRQQPGQSLTLIATANQGSEATYESGFVIDKFPISRPNLTFSTLTVSNMSPEDSSIYLCSVRHRRQGPGETQYFGPGTRLLVL.